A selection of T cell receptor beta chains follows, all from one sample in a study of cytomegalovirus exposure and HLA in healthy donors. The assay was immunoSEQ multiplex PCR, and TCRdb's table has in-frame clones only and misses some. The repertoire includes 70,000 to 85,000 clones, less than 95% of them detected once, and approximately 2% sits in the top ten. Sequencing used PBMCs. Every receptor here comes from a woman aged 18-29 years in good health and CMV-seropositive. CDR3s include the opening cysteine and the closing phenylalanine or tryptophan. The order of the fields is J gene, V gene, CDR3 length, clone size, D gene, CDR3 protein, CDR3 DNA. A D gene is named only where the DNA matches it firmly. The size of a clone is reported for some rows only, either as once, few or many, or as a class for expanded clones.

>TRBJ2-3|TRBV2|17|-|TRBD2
CASSGGRSGGASDTQYF
TGTGCCAGCAGTGGGGGGCGTAGCGGGGGGGCGTCAGATACGCAGTATTTT
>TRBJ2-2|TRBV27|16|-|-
CASRAVGLGGTGELFF
TGTGCCAGCAGGGCAGTGGGGCTAGGGGGCACCGGGGAGCTGTTTTTT
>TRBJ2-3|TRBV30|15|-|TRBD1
CAWSRDGRGLDTQYF
TGTGCCTGGAGCCGGGATGGCAGGGGGCTAGATACGCAGTATTTT
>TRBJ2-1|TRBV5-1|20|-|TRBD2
CASSSPSGTSGRTSYNEQFF
TGCGCCAGCAGCTCACCATCCGGGACTAGCGGGCGTACCTCCTACAATGAGCAGTTCTTC
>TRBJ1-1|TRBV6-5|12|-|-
CASSGGGTEAFF
TGTGCCAGCAGTGGCGGAGGCACTGAAGCTTTCTTT
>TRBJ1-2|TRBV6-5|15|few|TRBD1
CASSYQAGGYYGYTF
TGTGCCAGCAGTTACCAGGCAGGGGGATACTATGGCTACACCTTC
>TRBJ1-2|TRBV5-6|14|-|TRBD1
CASSHRGREGGYTF
TGTGCCAGCAGCCACAGGGGGCGCGAAGGCGGCTACACCTTC
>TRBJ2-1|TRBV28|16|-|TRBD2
CASSLFPSGKGNEQFF
TGTGCCAGCAGTTTATTCCCTAGCGGGAAGGGTAATGAGCAGTTCTTC
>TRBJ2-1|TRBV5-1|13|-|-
CASSDDRYNEQFF
TGCGCCAGCAGCGACGACAGGTACAATGAGCAGTTCTTC
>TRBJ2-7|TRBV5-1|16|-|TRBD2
CASSWGTRGGNYEQYF
TGCGCCAGCAGCTGGGGGACACGGGGGGGAAACTACGAGCAGTACTTC
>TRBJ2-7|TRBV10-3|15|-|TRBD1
CAIRRDRESSYEQYF
TGTGCCATCAGGCGGGACAGGGAGAGCTCCTACGAGCAGTACTTC
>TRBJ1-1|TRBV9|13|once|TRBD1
CASNWQGDTEAFF
TGTGCCAGCAATTGGCAGGGGGACACTGAAGCTTTCTTT
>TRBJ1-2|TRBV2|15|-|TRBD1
CASRREGQGAYGYTF
TGTGCCAGCCGACGCGAGGGACAGGGGGCCTATGGCTACACCTTC
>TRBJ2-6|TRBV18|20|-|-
CASSPESLPDIISGANVLTF
TGTGCCAGCTCACCCGAAAGCTTACCAGACATAATCTCTGGGGCCAACGTCCTGACTTTC
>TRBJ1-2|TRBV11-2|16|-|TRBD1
CASSLGRDRGPYGYTF
TGTGCCAGCAGCTTAGGTCGGGACAGGGGGCCTTATGGCTACACCTTC
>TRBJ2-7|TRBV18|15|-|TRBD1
CASSPRQGTSYEQYF
TGTGCCAGCTCCCCCCGACAGGGTACCAGCTACGAGCAGTACTTC
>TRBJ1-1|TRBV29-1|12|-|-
CSVEDSYTEAFF
TGCAGCGTTGAAGATAGTTACACTGAAGCTTTCTTT
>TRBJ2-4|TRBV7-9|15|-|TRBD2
CASSLSSGRMNIQYF
TGTGCCAGCAGCTTAAGTAGCGGGAGAATGAACATTCAGTACTTC
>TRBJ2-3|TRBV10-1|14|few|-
CASSGPGRTDTQYF
TGCGCCAGCAGCGGACCGGGGAGGACAGATACGCAGTATTTT
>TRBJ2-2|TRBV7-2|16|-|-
CASSLLGRVGTGELFF
TGTGCCAGCAGCTTATTGGGCAGGGTCGGCACCGGGGAGCTGTTTTTT
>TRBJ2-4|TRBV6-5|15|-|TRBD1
CASSPGGAPKNIQYF
TGTGCCAGCAGCCCAGGGGGCGCCCCCAAAAACATTCAGTACTTC
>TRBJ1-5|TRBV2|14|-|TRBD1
CASSEMQGVQPQHF
TGTGCCAGCAGTGAGATGCAGGGGGTACAGCCCCAGCATTTT
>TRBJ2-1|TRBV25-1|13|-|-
CASREADYNEQFF
TGTGCCAGCAGAGAGGCAGACTACAATGAGCAGTTCTTC
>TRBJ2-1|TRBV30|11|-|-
CAWSVNKRRFF
TGTGCCTGGAGTGTAAACAAGAGGCGGTTCTTC
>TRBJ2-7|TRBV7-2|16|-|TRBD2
CASSLAAGLAAYEQYF
TGTGCCAGCAGCTTAGCGGCCGGACTAGCGGCCTACGAGCAGTACTTC
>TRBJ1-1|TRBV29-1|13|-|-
CSVEGGLATEAFF
TGCAGCGTTGAGGGGGGGCTAGCGACTGAAGCTTTCTTT
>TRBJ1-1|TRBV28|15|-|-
CASSFSGGMNTEAFF
TGTGCCAGCAGTTTCTCGGGGGGGATGAACACTGAAGCTTTCTTT
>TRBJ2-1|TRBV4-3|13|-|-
CASSQAKRNEQFF
TGCGCCAGCAGCCAAGCCAAGCGTAATGAGCAGTTCTTC